The rows below give T cell receptor beta chains drawn from one sample of a study of response to subunit inactivated influenza vaccine. From the RT-PCR reads, TCRdb called clonotypes with MiXCR, one entry per CDR3 protein. The data hold roughly 700,000 distinct CDR3 sequences, with approximately 13% observed a single time. This specimen was PBMCs from blood, taken 14 days before vaccination. The origin of the receptors is a man in his fifties or sixties who received an inactivated influenza vaccine. Each CDR3 is given without its conserved first and last residue. A row's size may be missing; if present it is once, few, many or a size class.

TRBV20-1	NA	TRBJ2-7	SARDGAGGRLEQY
TRBV30	NA	TRBJ1-1	AWNRGGYLKNTEAF
TRBV28	NA	TRBJ2-7	ASMGRVYEQY
TRBV5-1	many	TRBJ1-1	ASSLDFGNTEAF
TRBV6-2/TRBV6-3	NA	TRBJ2-3	ASSSTGIGTDTQY
TRBV6-2/TRBV6-3	few	TRBJ2-1	ASSRLGIAGGAYNEQF
TRBV7-8	NA	TRBJ2-5	ASSHPAGTGLEETQY
TRBV27	many	TRBJ1-1	ASSLSRISEAF
TRBV9	few	TRBJ2-3	ASSVLVADTQY
TRBV11-2	few	TRBJ2-1	ASSYRPGLAMLSYNEQF
TRBV12-3/TRBV12-4	many	TRBJ2-7	ASSLASGPSYEQY
TRBV6-1	NA	TRBJ2-6	ASSAGLGRANVLT
TRBV5-1	NA	TRBJ2-7	ASSPGTPNLYEQY
TRBV5-1	NA	TRBJ1-1	ASSWGEGNTEAF
TRBV15	NA	TRBJ1-4	ATSRVIHNRDDATNEKLF
TRBV4-2	NA	TRBJ2-7	ASSQRGTGTGGDEQY
TRBV14	NA	TRBJ2-1	ASSRAAGSYNEQF
TRBV5-1	few	TRBJ2-1	ASSLVAGGYSSYNEQF
TRBV20-1	NA	TRBJ1-1	SASGGLNTEAF
TRBV19	NA	TRBJ2-5	ASSGQGIQETQY
TRBV7-2	NA	TRBJ1-5	ASSLETSSNQPQH
TRBV3-1	few	TRBJ1-3	ASSQAGVGNTIY
TRBV4-3	few	TRBJ2-7	ASSQAFSTGPSYEQY
TRBV5-1	once	TRBJ1-6	ASILVGTGDSPLH
TRBV24-1	NA	TRBJ2-6	ATSATAGSGANVLT
TRBV20-1	few	TRBJ1-1	SARDRGRTEAF
TRBV20-1	few	TRBJ2-1	SAATLVGSSYNEQF
TRBV4-3	NA	TRBJ2-7	ASSQAYRGPYEQY
TRBV19	few	TRBJ2-1	ASSKYADSYNEQF
TRBV20-1	many	TRBJ2-1	SARDGQSIYNEQF
TRBV12-3/TRBV12-4	few	TRBJ2-7	ASSPTTGDEQY
TRBV12-3/TRBV12-4	few	TRBJ2-1	ASNTGTPNNEQF
TRBV7-6	NA	TRBJ2-1	ASSLSPVSEQF
TRBV7-6	NA	TRBJ2-3	ASSLEVQGASTDTQY
TRBV11-2	NA	TRBJ2-7	ASSSGQTLYEQY
TRBV6-2/TRBV6-3	NA	TRBJ2-7	ASSYISGTGAYEQY
TRBV20-1	few	TRBJ2-3	SVPIPSDTQY
TRBV27	few	TRBJ2-3	ASSAWLSTDTQY
TRBV5-4	NA	TRBJ2-3	ASSPERVVFTDTQY
TRBV24-1	many	TRBJ1-2	ATYSISDGYT
TRBV29-1	few	TRBJ2-7	SVVGDIYRQGAHEQY
TRBV20-1	few	TRBJ2-7	SARATGPESYEQY
TRBV20-1	few	TRBJ2-1	SARITSGRRQF
TRBV5-1	few	TRBJ2-5	ASSLGLGSGGETQY
TRBV20-1	NA	TRBJ2-7	SARDSGSSSYEQY
TRBV2	few	TRBJ2-4	ASTRLRTGSGIQY
TRBV6-2/TRBV6-3	NA	TRBJ2-5	ASSEDRYIQETQY
TRBV28	many	TRBJ2-7	ASSSQPGQGKHEQY
TRBV7-9	NA	TRBJ2-1	ASSFRLAGDYNEQF
TRBV4-2	many	TRBJ2-7	ASSQGTGTYEQY
TRBV5-1	many	TRBJ1-1	ASSFLRNTEAF
TRBV27	few	TRBJ2-3	ASSLSRGTQY
TRBV12-3/TRBV12-4	few	TRBJ2-7	ASSLAPTGDEQY
TRBV9	few	TRBJ2-7	ASSPYGGAGYEQY
TRBV5-1	few	TRBJ1-3	ASSSDRSTIY
TRBV5-1	NA	TRBJ2-2	ASRRVANTGELF
TRBV5-5	few	TRBJ2-1	ASSLPGGAGNEQF
TRBV6-5	NA	TRBJ2-1	ASSYTLAGRNEQF
TRBV7-9	many	TRBJ2-2	ASSLARPGELF